Presented here are 3 T cell receptor beta chains from one specimen sequenced in a study of blood T cells in healthy people across ages. The use of a sample-barcoded 5' primer and a J-beta primer mix characterized a second PCR of about 6 to 12 cycles. MiXCR, run by TCRdb on the 5' RACE reads, gives a single entry per CDR3 protein. The sample has 600,000 to 850,000 distinct CDR3 sequences; more than 40% are singletons. Sequencing input: blood. The receptors shown here come from a woman in her sixties in good health.

The table lists this clonotype with a few counts. The V and J genes are TRBV20-1 and TRBJ2-3, with D tentatively TRBD1 or TRBD2 (5 bases each). The ends were cut back, 3 bases at V and 1 base at J, with 11 bases in the middle. The germline CDR1 and CDR2 sequences are DFQATT and SNEGSKA (reference sequence). The CDR3 spans 14 residues. The CDR3 is CSASTPGRTDTQYF. CDR3 DNA: TGCAGTGCTAGTACCCCGGGACGCACAGATACGCAGTATTTT.

This clonotype came up a few times. The chain carries TRBV12-3 or TRBV12-4 and TRBJ2-7, with 7 bases identical to TRBD1. CDR3 length: 14 amino acids. The V gene end was trimmed by 6 bases and the J gene end by 0 bases; junction bases not matched to a gene: 5. CDR3 DNA sequence: TGTGCCAGCAGAGCTGGGACAGCCTCCTACGAGCAGTACTTC. Translating it yields CASRAGTASYEQYF.

The J gene is TRBJ2-1, the V gene TRBV20-1, with 7 bases lining up with TRBD2. The CDR3 has 14 residues. CDR1 DFQATT and CDR2 SNEGSKA come from the germline V gene (reference sequence). J lost 10 bases, V lost 3 bases, and 12 bases had no gene match. The CDR3 reads CSARGPSGGWEQFF. CDR3 DNA: TGCAGTGCTAGGGGGCCCTCGGGGGGATGGGAGCAGTTCTTC.